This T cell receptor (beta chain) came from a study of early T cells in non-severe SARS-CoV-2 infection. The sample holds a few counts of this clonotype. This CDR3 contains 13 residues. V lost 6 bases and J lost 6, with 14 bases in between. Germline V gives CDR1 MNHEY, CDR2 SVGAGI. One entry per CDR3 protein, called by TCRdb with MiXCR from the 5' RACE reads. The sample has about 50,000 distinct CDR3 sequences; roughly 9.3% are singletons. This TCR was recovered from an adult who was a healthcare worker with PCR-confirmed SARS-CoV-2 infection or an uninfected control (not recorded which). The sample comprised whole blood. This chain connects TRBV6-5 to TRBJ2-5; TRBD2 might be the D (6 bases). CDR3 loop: CASREGFGQTQYF. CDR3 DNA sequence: TGTGCCAGCAGGGAGGGATTCGGGCAGACCCAGTACTTC.